This T cell receptor (beta chain) was captured by sequencing in a study of multiple sclerosis patients with progressive multifocal leukoencephalopathy. Study-level findings and limits: It is unclear whether the findings reflect JC virus infection or general immunocompromise.

The time point here: before natalizumab initiation. T0 refers to blood drawn before natalizumab was first infused. Note on this clone: The antigen is not known.

V was pared by 4 bases and J by 4 bases, with 2 bases of the junction left unmatched. This CDR3 has 13 amino acids. Germline V gives CDR1 MDHEN, CDR2 SYDVKM. The method was immunoSEQ multiplex PCR; TCRdb's version includes in-frame clones alone and lacks a portion of them. The sample includes tens of thousands of clones, approximately 90% of them seen just once. Sequencing was performed on PBMCs. The chain carries TRBV28 and TRBJ2-3; 7 nucleotides line up with TRBD1. This clonotype was obtained from a human donor with multiple sclerosis. The CDR3 DNA sequence: TGTGCCAGCAGTTCGACAGGGTCAGATACGCAGTATTTT. Translated: CASSSTGSDTQYF.